The next 2 T cell receptor beta chains were all read from a single sample in a study of blood T cell repertoires in COVID-19. The protocol was immunoSEQ multiplex PCR, while the TCRdb copy is restricted to in-frame clones and leaves out a portion. This repertoire shows around 150,000 clones, about 77% found once; its top ten account for around 13%. The sample taken for sequencing was peripheral blood. Source of these receptors: a woman aged 80 or over with acute or convalescent COVID-19.

This rearrangement joins TRBV6-5 to TRBJ2-1, with 8 bases that match TRBD2. Germline V gives CDR1 MNHEY, CDR2 SVGAGI. The CDR3 is 11 amino acids. V trimming: 7 bases; J trimming: 12 bases; junction bases outside the gene matches: 5. The CDR3 loop reads CASTSGGTQFF. CDR3 nucleotide sequence: TGTGCCAGCACGAGCGGGGGAACGCAGTTCTTC.

The rearrangement joins TRBV6-5 to TRBJ1-4; 8 positions agree with TRBD1. This CDR3 region has 15 residues. Germline V gives CDR1 MNHEY, CDR2 SVGAGI. The V gene end was trimmed by 7 bases and the J gene end by 0 bases; junction bases not matched to a gene: 4. This CDR3 reads CASTGGDATNEKLFF. CDR3 bases: TGTGCCAGCACAGGGGGCGATGCAACTAATGAAAAACTGTTTTTT.